This entry is about one TCR beta chain. The data belong to a study of blood T cell repertoires in COVID-19. The overall study: From the United States, Italy and Spain came samples of acute and convalescent COVID-19. The cDNA or gDNA used as material had been derived from T cells, B-cell-depleted T cells, or PBMCs.

In the original processing: Nucleated cell counts were estimated from reference gene primer amplification. Some clones are missing from TCRdb's copy, which holds only in-frame ones; the method was immunoSEQ multiplex PCR. V and J calls and clone size are as listed in that table; D and trimming were resolved from the DNA. The table records roughly 50,000 clones, 86% of them present only once. This CDR3 spans 14 amino acids. Per germline, CDR1 GTSNPN and CDR2 SVGIG (reference sequence). Between the trimmed V and J ends, which lost 1 base and 4 bases, there was a span of 14 bases. The sequenced sample was peripheral blood. This chain joins TRBV30 and TRBJ2-7; D possibly corresponds to TRBD2 (7 bases). The TCR was taken from a man between 70 and 80 years old with active COVID-19. The DNA of the CDR3 is TGTGCCTGGAGTGGAAAGGGGGGGGTGTACGAGCAGTACTTC. It codes for CAWSGKGGVYEQYF. Supplemented by reference TRBV30 and TRBJ2-7, the full variable domain reads SQTIHQWPATLVQPVGSPLSLECTVEGTSNPNLYWYRQAAGRGLQLLFYSVGIGQISSEVPQNLSASRPQDRQFILSSKKLLLSDSGFYLCAWSGKGGVYEQYFGPGTRLTVT.